This T cell receptor (beta chain) was captured by sequencing in a study of stem cell transplantation in POMP-related autoinflammatory disease (dated by TCRdb to the early 2020s). Regarding the study in general: It was hypothesized that MHC class I-dependent CD8+ T-cell differentiation and positive selection are impaired by defective thymoproteasomes, resulting in skewing of the TRB repertoire. Before transplant, CD4+ naive T-cell skewing, low CD8+ T-cell proportions, and reduced T-cell cytokine secretion were observed in patients. The effect of POMP deficiency on T-cell receptor beta repertoire diversity and CDR3 characteristics was assessed by high-throughput TRB sequencing. After transplant, DNA chimerism analysis showed 100% donor engraftment of neutrophils and platelets through one year.

The time point label of this sample denotes: after hematopoietic stem cell transplant. PRAID was marked by prominent immunodeficiency together with autoinflammation. Before TRB sequencing, T-cell subsets (conventional T cells, CD8+ T cells, regulatory T cells, T follicular helper cells) were sorted. Results the study describes overall, beyond this receptor: In PRAID patients, the trend toward lower diversity and increased clonality reached statistical significance only for regulatory T cells. PRAID patients showed a restricted number of unique TRB V-J gene pairings. PRAID patients trended toward lower TRB diversity and higher clonality across all analyzed T-cell subsets.

Libraries were constructed by the immunoSEQ multiplex PCR assay. The original methods were these. Shannon entropy, which accounts for clonal size distribution, was used to quantify repertoire diversity. The Gini-Simpson index (Simpson_1-D) was used to measure inequality of clonotype distribution. TCRdb obtained this table from immuneACCESS and retained in-frame rearrangements with V and J assigned. These tables miss some clones; where compared with another copy, unresolved V genes account for less than half of the shortfall, and the remainder is unexplained. That table is the source of V, J and clone size, and D and trimming were worked out from the DNA. The sample table lists 5,000 or so clones, 92% of them with a count of one. The top ten clonotypes cover under 2.5% of the sample. Only a few counts were recorded for this clone. This clone's antigen is unknown. Per-base qualities were not stored, and no clone one base away is much larger.

At the junction V is shortened by 6 bases and J by 2 bases; bases outside the gene matches: 6. From the germline V gene (reference sequence), CDR1 is MNHNY and CDR2 is SVGAGI. The cysteine opens and the phenylalanine closes a CDR3 of 15 amino acids. Only CDR3 DNA is held: 45 bases, read in frame from base 1. Sequencing used CD8+ T cells from PBMCs, obtained after stem cell transplantation. Here the chain combines TRBV6-6 and TRBJ2-2, with 7 bases in between that match TRBD2. This receptor was identified in a human patient with POMP-related autoinflammation and immune dysregulation (PRAID). Following a transplant, some T cells may be graft donor cells, not patient cells. For the CDR3, the sequence is CASSSGTINTGELFF. The nucleotide sequence reads as follows: TGTGCCAGCAGCTCCGGGACTATCAACACCGGGGAGCTGTTTTTT.